The entry that follows covers one TCR beta chain sequence. This same CDR3 is encoded by further DNA sequences in the sample. This entry belongs to a study of T cell responses to AZD1222 COVID-19 vaccine. Generated by immunoSEQ multiplex PCR, the TCRdb table keeps only in-frame clones and is missing some. The repertoire holds approximately 30,000 clones, with 78% as singletons. The germline V and J ends were trimmed by 2 bases and 2 bases, with 15 bases remaining between them. CDR3 length equals 16 residues. Germline V gives CDR1 PRHDT, CDR2 FYEKMQ (reference sequence). This TCR derives from an adult in good health. The genes are TRBV13 and TRBJ1-2; D unclear. The material was peripheral blood, obtained on day 0 of AZD1222 vaccination. CDR3 coding DNA: TGTGCCAGCAGCTTATTTGGGGTCACAGACAACTATGGCTACACCTTC. Translating gives CASSLFGVTDNYGYTF. Together with reference TRBV13 and TRBJ1-2, the CDR3 gives the full variable domain: AAGVIQSPRHLIKEKRETATLKCYPIPRHDTVYWYQQGPGQDPQFLISFYEKMQSDKGSIPDRFSAQQFSDYHSELNMSSLELGDSALYFCASSLFGVTDNYGYTFGSGTRLTVV.